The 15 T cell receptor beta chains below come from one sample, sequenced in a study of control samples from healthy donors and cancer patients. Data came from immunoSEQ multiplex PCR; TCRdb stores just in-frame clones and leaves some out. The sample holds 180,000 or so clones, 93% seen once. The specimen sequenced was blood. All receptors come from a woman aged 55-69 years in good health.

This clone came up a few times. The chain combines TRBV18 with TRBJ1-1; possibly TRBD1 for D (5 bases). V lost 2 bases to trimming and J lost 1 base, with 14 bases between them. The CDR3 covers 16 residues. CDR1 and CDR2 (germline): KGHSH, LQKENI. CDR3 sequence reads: CASSPFGTGANTEAFF. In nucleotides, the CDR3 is TGTGCCAGCTCACCATTCGGGACCGGGGCGAACACTGAAGCTTTCTTT.

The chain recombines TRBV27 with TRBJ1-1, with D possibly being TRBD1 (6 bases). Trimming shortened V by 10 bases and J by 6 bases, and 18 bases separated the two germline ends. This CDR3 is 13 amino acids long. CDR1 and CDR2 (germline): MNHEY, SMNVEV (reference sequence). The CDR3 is CATRGVWRAEAFF. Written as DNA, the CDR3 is TGTGCCACTAGGGGGGTCTGGCGGGCTGAAGCTTTCTTT.

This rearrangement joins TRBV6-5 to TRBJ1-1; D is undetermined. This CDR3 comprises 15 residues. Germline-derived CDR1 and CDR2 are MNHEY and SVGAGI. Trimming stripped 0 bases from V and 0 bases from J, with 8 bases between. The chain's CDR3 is CASSYSSRLNTEAFF. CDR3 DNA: TGTGCCAGCAGTTACTCGAGCAGACTGAACACTGAAGCTTTCTTT.

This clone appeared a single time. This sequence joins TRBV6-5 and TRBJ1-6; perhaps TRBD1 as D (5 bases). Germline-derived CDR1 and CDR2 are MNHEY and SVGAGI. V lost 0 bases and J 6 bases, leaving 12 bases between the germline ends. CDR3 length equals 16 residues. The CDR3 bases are TGTGCCAGCAGTTACTCGAGGGCCGGGACTAATTCACCCCTCCACTTT. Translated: CASSYSRAGTNSPLHF.

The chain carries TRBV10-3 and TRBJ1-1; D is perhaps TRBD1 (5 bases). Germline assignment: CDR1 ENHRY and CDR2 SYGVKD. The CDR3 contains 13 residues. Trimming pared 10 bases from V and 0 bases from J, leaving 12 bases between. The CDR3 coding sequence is TGTGCCAGCCGGGACTACTTGAACACTGAAGCTTTCTTT. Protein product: CASRDYLNTEAFF.

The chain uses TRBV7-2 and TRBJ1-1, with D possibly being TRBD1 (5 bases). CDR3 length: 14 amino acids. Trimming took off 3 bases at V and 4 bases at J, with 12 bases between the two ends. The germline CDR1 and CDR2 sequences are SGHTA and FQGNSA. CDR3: CASSLGRASTEAFF. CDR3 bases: TGTGCCAGCAGCTTGGGCAGGGCAAGCACTGAAGCTTTCTTT.

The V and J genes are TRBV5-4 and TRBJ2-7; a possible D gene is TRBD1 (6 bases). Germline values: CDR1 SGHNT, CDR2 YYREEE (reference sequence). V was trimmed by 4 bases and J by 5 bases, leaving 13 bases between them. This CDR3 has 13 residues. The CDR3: CASSGTTTHEQYF. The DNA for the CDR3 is TGTGCCAGCAGCGGGACAACGACCCACGAGCAGTACTTC.

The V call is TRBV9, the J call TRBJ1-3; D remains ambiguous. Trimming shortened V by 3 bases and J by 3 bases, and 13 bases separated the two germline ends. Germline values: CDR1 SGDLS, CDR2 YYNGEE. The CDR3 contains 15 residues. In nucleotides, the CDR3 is TGTGCCAGCAGCGCGGACCCTGGAGGTGGAAACACCATATATTTT. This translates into CASSADPGGGNTIYF.

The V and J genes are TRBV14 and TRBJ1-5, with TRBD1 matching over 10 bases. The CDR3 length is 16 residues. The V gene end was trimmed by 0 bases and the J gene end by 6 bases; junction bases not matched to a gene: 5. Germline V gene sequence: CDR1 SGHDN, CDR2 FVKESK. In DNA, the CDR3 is TGTGCCAGCAGCCAAGATGGGACAGGGGCCGGTCAGCCCCAGCATTTT. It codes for CASSQDGTGAGQPQHF. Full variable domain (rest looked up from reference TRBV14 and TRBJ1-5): EAGVTQFPSHSVIEKGQTVTLRCDPISGHDNLYWYRRVMGKEIKFLLHFVKESKQDESGMPNNRFLAERTGGTYSTLKVQPAELEDSGVYFCASSQDGTGAGQPQHFGDGTRLSIL.

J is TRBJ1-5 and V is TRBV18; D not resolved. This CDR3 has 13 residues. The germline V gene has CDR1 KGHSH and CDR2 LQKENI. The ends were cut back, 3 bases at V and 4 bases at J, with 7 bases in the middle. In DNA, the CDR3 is TGTGCCAGCTCACCCGCCCGTAATCAGCCCCAGCATTTT. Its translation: CASSPARNQPQHF.

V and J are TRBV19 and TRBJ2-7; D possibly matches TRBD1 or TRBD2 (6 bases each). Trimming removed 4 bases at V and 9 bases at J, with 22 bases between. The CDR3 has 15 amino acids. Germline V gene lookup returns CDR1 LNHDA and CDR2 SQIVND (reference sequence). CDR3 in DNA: TGTGCCAGTAGTAGCCCCCGCGTGGGGGGCATGTTGCAGTACTTC. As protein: CASSSPRVGGMLQYF.

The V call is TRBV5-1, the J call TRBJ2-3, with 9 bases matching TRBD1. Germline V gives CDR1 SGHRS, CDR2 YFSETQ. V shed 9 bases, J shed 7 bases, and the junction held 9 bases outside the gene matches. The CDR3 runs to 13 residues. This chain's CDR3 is CATPGTGKNTQYF. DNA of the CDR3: TGCGCCACCCCTGGGACAGGGAAAAATACGCAGTATTTT.

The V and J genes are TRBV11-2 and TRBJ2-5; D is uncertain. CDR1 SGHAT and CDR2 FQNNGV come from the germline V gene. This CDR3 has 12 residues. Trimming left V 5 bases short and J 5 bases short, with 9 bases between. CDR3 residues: CASSPPGETQYF. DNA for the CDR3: TGTGCCAGCAGCCCCCCTGGCGAGACCCAGTACTTC.

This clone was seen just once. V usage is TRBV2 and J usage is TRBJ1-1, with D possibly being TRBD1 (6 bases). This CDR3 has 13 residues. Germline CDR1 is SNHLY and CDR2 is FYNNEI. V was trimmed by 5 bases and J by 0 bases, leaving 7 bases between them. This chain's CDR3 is CASSTGMNTEAFF. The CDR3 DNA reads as TGTGCCAGCAGTACAGGGATGAACACTGAAGCTTTCTTT. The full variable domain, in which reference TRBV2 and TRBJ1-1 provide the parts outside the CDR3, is EPEVTQTPSHQVTQMGQEVILRCVPISNHLYFYWYRQILGQKVEFLVSFYNNEISEKSEIFDDQFSVERPDGSNFTLKIRSTKLEDSAMYFCASSTGMNTEAFFGQGTRLTVV.

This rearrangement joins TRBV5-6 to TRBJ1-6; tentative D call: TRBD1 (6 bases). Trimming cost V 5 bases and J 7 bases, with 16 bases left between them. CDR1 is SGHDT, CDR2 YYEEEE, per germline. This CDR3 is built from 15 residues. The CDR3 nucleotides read TGTGCCAGCAGACCCCTGACAGGCCCAAATTCACCCCTCCACTTT. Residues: CASRPLTGPNSPLHF.